This note documents a single TCR beta chain sequence. This CDR3 has 17 amino acids. Germline lookup yields CDR1 SGHAT and CDR2 FQNNGV. J was trimmed by 13 bases and V by 5 bases; bases with no gene match: 19. The source of the sample is a study of blood T cells in healthy people across ages. Through a sample-barcoded 5' primer and a J-beta primer mix, a second PCR was run for roughly 6 to 11 cycles. TCRdb reprocessed the 5' RACE reads with MiXCR, giving one entry per CDR3 protein. Of about 1.7 million distinct CDR3 sequences listed, approximately 30% were seen once; the top ten hold 6.5% to 8.5%. This chain joins TRBV11-2 and TRBJ2-4, with TRBD2 matching over 11 bases. The sequence was collected from a woman aged 25 to 39 in good health. Sequenced sample: blood. The CDR3, as DNA: TGTGCCAGCAGCCATAGACTAGCGGGAATTTTCTACAATGAGCAGTACTTC. Translating it yields CASSHRLAGIFYNEQYF.